These 4 T cell receptor beta chains came from one sample sequenced in a study of shared clonotypes between healthy human individuals. Clones were sequenced by immunoSEQ multiplex PCR, and TCRdb holds only the in-frame ones, with some missing. This table holds under 850,000 clones, 55% to 75% found once. The source material was memory CD4+ T cells sorted from blood. The subset here: CD45RA-negative fraction. Source of these receptors: a woman aged 25 to 39 in good health.

This clone was counted only a few times. This specimen includes other DNA sequences encoding the same CDR3. The V call is TRBV5-1, the J call TRBJ2-2; 7 nucleotides match TRBD1. The CDR3 length is 15 residues. Germline CDR1 is SGHRS and CDR2 is YFSETQ. Germline trimming cut 4 bases from V and 3 bases from J; bases unmatched to any gene: 6. CDR3 nucleotides: TGCGCCAGCAGCCAAGGAGACAGGGACACCGGGGAGCTGTTTTTT. Translating it yields CASSQGDRDTGELFF. Complete variable domain (other parts from reference TRBV5-1 and TRBJ2-2): KAGVTQTPRYLIKTRGQQVTLSCSPISGHRSVSWYQQTPGQGLQFLFEYFSETQRNKGNFPGRFSGRQFSNSRSEMNVSTLELGDSALYLCASSQGDRDTGELFFGEGSRLTVL.

The chain carries TRBV25-1 and TRBJ2-7; D perhaps matches TRBD1 (6 bases). CDR3 length: 13 amino acids. Trimming stripped 6 bases from V and 0 bases from J, with 9 bases between. Germline lookup yields CDR1 MGHDK and CDR2 SYGVNS. CDR3 amino acids: CASSGTPSYEQYF. The DNA for the CDR3 is TGTGCCAGCAGCGGGACACCCTCCTACGAGCAGTACTTC.

This sequence joins TRBV7-2 and TRBJ2-1; tentative D call: TRBD2 (6 bases). CDR1 and CDR2 from the germline V gene are SGHTA and FQGNSA. The CDR3 spans 16 residues. V was clipped by 2 bases and J by 2 bases, with 13 bases between them. The CDR3 reads CASSLLSGPTYNEQFF. CDR3 nucleotides: TGTGCCAGCAGCTTACTCAGCGGGCCGACCTACAATGAGCAGTTCTTC.

This chain links TRBV18 with TRBJ2-5, with 9 bases fitting TRBD1. CDR1 and CDR2 (germline): KGHSH, LQKENI. Trimming took 5 bases from V and 3 from J; bases not matched to a gene: 4. The CDR3 covers 14 residues. CDR3 loop: CASSDRDREETQYF. As DNA, the CDR3 is TGTGCCAGCTCAGATAGGGACAGGGAAGAGACCCAGTACTTC.